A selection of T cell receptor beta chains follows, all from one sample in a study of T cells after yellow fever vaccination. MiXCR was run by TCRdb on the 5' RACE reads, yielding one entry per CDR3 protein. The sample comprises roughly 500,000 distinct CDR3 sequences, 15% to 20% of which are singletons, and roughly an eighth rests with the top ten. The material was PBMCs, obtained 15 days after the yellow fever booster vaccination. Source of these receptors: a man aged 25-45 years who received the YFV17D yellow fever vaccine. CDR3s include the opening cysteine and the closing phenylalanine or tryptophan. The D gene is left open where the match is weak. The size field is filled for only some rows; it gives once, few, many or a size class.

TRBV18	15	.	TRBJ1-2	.	TGTGCCAGCTCACCGCAGAAGGGACTTAACTATGGCTACACCTTC	CASSPQKGLNYGYTF
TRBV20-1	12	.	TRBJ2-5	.	TGCAGTGCTGCCCAGGGAACCGGGACCCAGTACTTC	CSAAQGTGTQYF
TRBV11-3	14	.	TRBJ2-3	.	TGTGCCAGCAGCTTATACGGAGGCACAGATACGCAGTATTTT	CASSLYGGTDTQYF
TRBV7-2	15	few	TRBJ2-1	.	TGTGCCAGCAGTCAAAGTGGGGGGAGTGGCAATGAGCAGTTCTTC	CASSQSGGSGNEQFF
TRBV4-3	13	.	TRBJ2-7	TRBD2	TGCGCCAGCAGCCAGGCTAGCGGTTACGAGCAGTACTTC	CASSQASGYEQYF
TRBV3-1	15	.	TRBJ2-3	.	TGTGCCAGCAGCCGTGGGGGAGGACGCACAGATACGCAGTATTTT	CASSRGGGRTDTQYF
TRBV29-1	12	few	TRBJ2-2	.	TGCAGCGTTGAGCGGGGTACCGGGGAGCTGTTTTTT	CSVERGTGELFF
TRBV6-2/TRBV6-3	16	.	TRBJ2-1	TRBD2	TGTGCCAGCAGTTACTCGACTAGCGGGAGTGGTAATGAGCAGTTCTTC	CASSYSTSGSGNEQFF
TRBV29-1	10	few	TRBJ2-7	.	TGCAGCGTAAAAGCTAACGAGCAGTACTTC	CSVKANEQYF
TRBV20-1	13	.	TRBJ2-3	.	TGCAGTGCTAGAGATCCTTCCCTTGATACGCAGTATTTT	CSARDPSLDTQYF
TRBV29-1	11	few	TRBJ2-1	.	TGCAGCGTTGATACCTACAATGAGCAGTTCTTC	CSVDTYNEQFF
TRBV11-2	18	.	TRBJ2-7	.	TGTGCCAGCAGCTTAGGGGGGGGTGACAGGGTGAGGTCCTACGAGCAGTACTTC	CASSLGGGDRVRSYEQYF
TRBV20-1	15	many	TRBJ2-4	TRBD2	TGCAGTGCTGGGACTAGCGGGGCGGCCAAAAACATTCAGTACTTC	CSAGTSGAAKNIQYF
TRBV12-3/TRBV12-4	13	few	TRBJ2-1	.	TGTGCCAGCCGACCAAACTCCTACAATGAGCAGTTCTTC	CASRPNSYNEQFF
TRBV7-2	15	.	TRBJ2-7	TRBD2	TGTGCCAGCAGCCAAGGGGGCGGGAGGGCCTACGAGCAGTACTTC	CASSQGGGRAYEQYF
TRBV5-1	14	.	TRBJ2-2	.	TGCGCCAGCAGCTTGGTGGCAGACGACTGGGAGCTGTTTTTT	CASSLVADDWELFF
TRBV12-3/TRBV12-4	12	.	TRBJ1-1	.	TGTGCCAGCAGTCCGTCGAGCACTGAAGCTTTCTTT	CASSPSSTEAFF
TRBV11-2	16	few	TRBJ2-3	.	TGTGCCAGCAGCAATGCCCGCGGTAGCTCCTCAGATACGCAGTATTTT	CASSNARGSSSDTQYF
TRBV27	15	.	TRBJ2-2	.	TGTGCCAGCAGTTTCGTTCAGGGACGGACCGGGGAGCTGTTTTTT	CASSFVQGRTGELFF
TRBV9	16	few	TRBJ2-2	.	TGTGCCAGCAGCGTAGCTGGGGGGAGTAGAACCGGGGAGCTGTTTTTT	CASSVAGGSRTGELFF
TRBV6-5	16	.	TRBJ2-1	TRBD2	TGTGCCAGCAGTTACTCCGAGTCGGGAGGGGGGGATGAGCAGTTCTTC	CASSYSESGGGDEQFF
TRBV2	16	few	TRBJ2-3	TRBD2	TGTGCCAGCAGAGCTCTACTAGCGGGAGTTGTAGATACGCAGTATTTT	CASRALLAGVVDTQYF
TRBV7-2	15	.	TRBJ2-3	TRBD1	TGTGCCAGCAGCTTCCGGACAGGGGGCTTTGATACGCAGTATTTT	CASSFRTGGFDTQYF
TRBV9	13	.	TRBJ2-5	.	TGTGCCAGCAGCACAGGGTCAGGCGAGACCCAGTACTTC	CASSTGSGETQYF
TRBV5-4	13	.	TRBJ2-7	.	TGTGCCAGCAGCTTGCCGGACTCTGGCGAGCAGTACTTC	CASSLPDSGEQYF
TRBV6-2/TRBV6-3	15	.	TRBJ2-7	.	TGTGCCAGCAGTTCCCCGGACACAAGGACCTACGAGCAGTACTTC	CASSSPDTRTYEQYF
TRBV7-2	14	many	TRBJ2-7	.	TGTGCCAGCAGCTTAGTCGGTGGACCCTACGAGCAGTACTTC	CASSLVGGPYEQYF
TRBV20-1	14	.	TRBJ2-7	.	TGCAGTGCTAGAGATGTCAGGTACTCCTACGAGCAGTACTTC	CSARDVRYSYEQYF
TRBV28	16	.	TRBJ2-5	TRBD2	TGTGCCAGCAGTCTAACCGGACTAGCGGGAGTAGAGACCCAGTACTTC	CASSLTGLAGVETQYF
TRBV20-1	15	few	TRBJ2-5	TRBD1	TGCAGTGCTCCTGGACAGGGTTGGGGCCAAGAGACCCAGTACTTC	CSAPGQGWGQETQYF
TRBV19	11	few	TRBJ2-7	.	TGTGCCAGTAGAAGGGCCAACGAGCAGTACTTC	CASRRANEQYF
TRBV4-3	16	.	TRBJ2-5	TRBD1	TGCGCCAGCAGCCCCGGTAGGGACAGGGGGATGGAGACCCAGTACTTC	CASSPGRDRGMETQYF
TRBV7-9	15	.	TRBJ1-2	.	TGTGCCAGCAGCTTATACGGGCTGAGTGGCTATGGCTACACCTTC	CASSLYGLSGYGYTF
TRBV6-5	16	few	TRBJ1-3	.	TGTGCCAGCAGTTACTCGAGTCAGGGTTCTGGAAACACCATATATTTT	CASSYSSQGSGNTIYF
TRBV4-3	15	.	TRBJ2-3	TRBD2	TGCGCCAGCAGCCTCCGCGGGAGGCCCACAGATACGCAGTATTTT	CASSLRGRPTDTQYF
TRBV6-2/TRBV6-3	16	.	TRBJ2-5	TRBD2	TGTGCCAGCACCTACCCTATGAGCGGGAGCCAAGAGACCCAGTACTTC	CASTYPMSGSQETQYF
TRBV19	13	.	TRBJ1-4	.	TGTGCCAGTAGCTCATCCCACGGAAGCAAACTGTTTTTT	CASSSSHGSKLFF
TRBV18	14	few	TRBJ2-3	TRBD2	TGTGCCAGCTCACCCCGGGGGGGGCGAGATACGCAGTATTTT	CASSPRGGRDTQYF
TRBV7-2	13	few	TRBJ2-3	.	TGTGCCAGCAGCCCCCCACTAGAGAGGACGCAGTATTTT	CASSPPLERTQYF
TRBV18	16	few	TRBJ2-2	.	TGTGCCAGCTCGCCCTTCTCCCTTACAGCCGGCGGGGAGCTGTTTTTT	CASSPFSLTAGGELFF
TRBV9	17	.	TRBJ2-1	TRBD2	TGTGCCAGCAGCGTAACTAGCGGGAGGGGATCCTACAATGAGCAGTTCTTC	CASSVTSGRGSYNEQFF
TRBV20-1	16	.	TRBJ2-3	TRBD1	TGCAGTGCTAGTGAGGGGGCGAGGACCAACACAGATACGCAGTATTTT	CSASEGARTNTDTQYF
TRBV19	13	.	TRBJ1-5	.	TGTGCCAGTAGTTCTTTGCGGGAACAGCCCCAGCATTTT	CASSSLREQPQHF
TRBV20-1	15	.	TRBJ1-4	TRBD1	TGCAGTGCTAGACCTACGGACAGGGTGAATGAAAAACTGTTTTTT	CSARPTDRVNEKLFF
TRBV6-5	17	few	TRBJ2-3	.	TGTGCCAGCAGTTACCCGCGGGGCGGGGTCCCCACAGATACGCAGTATTTT	CASSYPRGGVPTDTQYF